This TCR beta chain derives from a study of blood T cell repertoires in COVID-19. Study-wide background: Collection of acute and convalescent COVID-19 samples took place in the United States, Italy and Spain. From T cells, B-cell-depleted T cells, or PBMCs came the material, which was cDNA or gDNA.

As processed by the authors: Amplifying reference gene primers gave estimates of nucleated cell counts. This table comes from immunoSEQ multiplex PCR, and its TCRdb copy is limited to in-frame clones, with some not included. The DNA was the basis for D and trimming; V, J and clone size are from that table. The sample consists of some 160,000 clones, 80% to 90% of them appearing once. V lost 6 bases to trimming and J lost 4 bases, with 13 bases between them. Germline V gene sequence: CDR1 MDHEN, CDR2 SYDVKM. The CDR3 spans 13 residues. Sequencing was done on a sample of peripheral blood. This TCR was sampled from an elderly woman with acute or convalescent COVID-19. V gene TRBV28 combines with J gene TRBJ2-7; D remains ambiguous. The CDR3, as DNA: TGTGCCAGCAGCCGCACGCCCCTATACGAGCAGTACTTC. Protein sequence: CASSRTPLYEQYF.